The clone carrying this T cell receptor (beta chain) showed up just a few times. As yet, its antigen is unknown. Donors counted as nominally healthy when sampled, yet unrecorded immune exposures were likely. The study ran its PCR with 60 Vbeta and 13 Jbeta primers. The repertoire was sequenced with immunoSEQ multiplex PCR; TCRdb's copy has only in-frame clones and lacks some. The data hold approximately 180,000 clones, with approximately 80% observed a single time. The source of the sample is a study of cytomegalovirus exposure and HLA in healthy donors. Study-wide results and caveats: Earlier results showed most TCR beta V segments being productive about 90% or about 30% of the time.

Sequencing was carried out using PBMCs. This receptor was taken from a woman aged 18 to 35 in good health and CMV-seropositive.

As DNA, the CDR3 is TGTGCCAGCTCACCAGGCAGGGGGCGCCCCGGGGAGCTGTTTTTT. Translated: CASSPGRGRPGELFF. The chain is built from TRBV18 and TRBJ2-2; 8 bases map to TRBD1. The length of the CDR3 is 15 residues. With V trimmed by 2 bases and J by 6 bases, 5 bases remained unmatched. Germline-derived CDR1 and CDR2 are KGHSH and LQKENI.